Following are 24 T cell receptor beta chains from one sample sequenced in a study of cytomegalovirus exposure and HLA in healthy donors. The PCR made use of 60 Vbeta and 13 Jbeta primers. Using immunoSEQ multiplex PCR, the repertoire was profiled, and TCRdb retains in-frame clones only, with some absent. The sample includes some 130,000 clones, around 76% of them seen just once. Sequenced input: PBMCs. The receptors come from a male donor in good health and CMV-seronegative.

The chain has TRBV18 and TRBJ2-5; no clear D gene. The germline V and J ends were trimmed by 4 bases and 4 bases, with 13 bases remaining between them. CDR3 length equals 14 residues. Germline lookup yields CDR1 KGHSH and CDR2 LQKENI. The CDR3 loop is CASSRSTQRETQYF. The CDR3 nucleotides are TGTGCCAGCTCACGCTCCACACAGAGAGAGACCCAGTACTTC.

V gene TRBV28 combines with J gene TRBJ1-1, with D unclear. Germline V CDR1 and CDR2: MDHEN, SYDVKM. The V end was cut by 10 bases, the J end by 9 bases, with 9 bases between. This CDR3 is 9 amino acids long. In nucleotides, the CDR3 is TGTGCCACCGGGTCAAAAGCTTTCTTT. It translates to CATGSKAFF.

This rearrangement joins TRBV28 to TRBJ1-2, with D uncertain. V was trimmed by 1 base and J by 8 bases, leaving 14 bases between them. The length of the CDR3 is 14 residues. Germline V gene sequence: CDR1 MDHEN, CDR2 SYDVKM. Here the CDR3 reads CASSLYGRDGGYTF. The CDR3 DNA reads as TGTGCCAGCAGTTTATACGGGAGAGACGGAGGCTACACCTTC.

DNA for the CDR3: TGTGCCGCAAATTCGGGCGGGGAGCTGTTTTTT. This codes for CAANSGGELFF. The chain recombines TRBV10-3 with TRBJ2-2; the D is unclear. CDR1 and CDR2 from the germline V gene are ENHRY and SYGVKD. The ends were cut back, 11 bases at V and 7 bases at J, with 11 bases in the middle. This CDR3 is built from 11 residues.

V gene TRBV2 combines with J gene TRBJ1-4; TRBD1 might be the D (5 bases). The V gene's germline CDR1 is SNHLY and CDR2 FYNNEI. The CDR3 contains 14 residues. V was shortened by 6 bases and J by 7 bases, with 15 bases between the two germline ends. The CDR3 sequence is CASRVRGVTEKLFF. DNA for the CDR3: TGTGCCAGCAGGGTCCGGGGGGTCACTGAAAAACTGTTTTTT.

This rearrangement joins TRBV15 to TRBJ2-4; 8 bases align to TRBD2. This CDR3 is 14 amino acids long. Germline values: CDR1 LNHNV, CDR2 YYDKDF (reference sequence). V shed 0 bases, J shed 12 bases, and the junction held 7 bases outside the gene matches. The CDR3 sequence: CATSREGLVPHQYF. In DNA, the CDR3 is TGTGCCACCAGCAGAGAGGGACTAGTCCCCCATCAGTACTTC.

The chain employs TRBV5-1 and TRBJ1-1; a possible D gene is TRBD1 (5 bases). Trimming took off 4 bases at V and 1 base at J, with 14 bases between the two ends. The CDR3 has 15 amino acids. From germline, CDR1 is SGHRS and CDR2 YFSETQ. CDR3: CASSPDSRTNTEAFF. The CDR3 bases are TGCGCCAGCAGCCCAGACAGCCGTACGAACACTGAAGCTTTCTTT.

This chain uses TRBV9 with TRBJ2-7, with a weak D call TRBD1 (6 bases). V lost 5 bases and J 2 bases, leaving 11 bases between the germline ends. Germline V gene sequence: CDR1 SGDLS, CDR2 YYNGEE. The CDR3 is made up of 13 amino acids. The CDR3 sequence: CASSTGPPYEQYF. For the CDR3, the DNA is TGTGCCAGCAGTACAGGGCCCCCCTACGAGCAGTACTTC.

The chain couples TRBV28 to TRBJ2-7; a possible D gene is TRBD2 (6 bases). V lost 5 bases and J 2 bases, leaving 25 bases between the germline ends. The germline V gene encodes CDR1 MDHEN and CDR2 SYDVKM. The CDR3 loop spans 18 amino acids. The CDR3 loop is CASSPSRWGSGGAYEQYF. The CDR3 DNA is TGTGCCAGCAGTCCTTCTCGCTGGGGTAGCGGAGGGGCCTACGAGCAGTACTTC.

This clone has just a few counts. The V and J genes are TRBV7-9 and TRBJ2-3; 7 bases agree with TRBD2. CDR3 size: 13 residues. Germline CDR1 reads SEHNR; CDR2 reads FQNEAQ (reference sequence). Trimming took 10 bases from V and 5 from J; bases not matched to a gene: 9. The CDR3 here is CATPLGGGDTQYF. The CDR3 nucleotides read TGTGCCACCCCCCTGGGGGGGGGAGATACGCAGTATTTT.

This chain links TRBV7-6 with TRBJ1-3; maybe TRBD1 (6 bases). Trimming took 5 bases from V and 4 from J, leaving 18 bases between them. The CDR3 has 16 residues. Germline assignment: CDR1 SGHVS and CDR2 FNYEAQ. CDR3 sequence (DNA): TGTGCCAGCAGCCAACGGACAGACAAGGCGGGAAACACCATATATTTT. Translated: CASSQRTDKAGNTIYF.

V gene TRBV29-1 combines with J gene TRBJ2-7, with TRBD1 identical over 8 bases. V lost 6 bases and J lost 4; bases outside the gene matches: 8. The CDR3 consists of 13 residues. Germline CDR1 and CDR2: SQVTM and ANQGSEA. CDR3 sequence (DNA): TGCAGCGTCCTCGGACAGGGTTGGTACGAGCAGTACTTC. This translates into CSVLGQGWYEQYF.

This sequence joins TRBV28 and TRBJ2-5, with D possibly matching TRBD1 (5 bases). The CDR3 is 14 residues long. With 7 bases removed from V and 1 base from J, the gap between germline ends came to 13 bases. Germline V gives CDR1 MDHEN, CDR2 SYDVKM. CDR3 bases: TGTGCCAGCACCCTCCAGGGCCTCCAAGAGACCCAGTACTTC. This encodes CASTLQGLQETQYF.

The chain carries TRBV5-1 and TRBJ2-7, with 8 bases that match TRBD2. Germline values: CDR1 SGHRS, CDR2 YFSETQ. The CDR3 consists of 13 residues. The ends lost 5 bases at V and 0 bases at J; junction bases unmatched: 1. CDR3 loop: CASRTSDSYEQYF. The CDR3, as DNA: TGCGCCAGCAGGACTAGCGACTCCTACGAGCAGTACTTC.

The chain carries TRBV28 and TRBJ1-2; no definite D call. CDR1 is MDHEN, CDR2 SYDVKM, per germline. The CDR3 covers 12 residues. V dropped 6 bases and J dropped 7 bases, with 12 bases sitting between them. The CDR3 spells CASSERISGYTF. For the CDR3, the DNA is TGTGCCAGCAGCGAGAGGATATCTGGCTACACCTTC.

The chain combines TRBV5-1 with TRBJ2-5, with 8 bases that match TRBD1. V dropped 1 base and J dropped 5; count of bases not matched to a gene: 7. The CDR3 has 15 amino acids. The germline CDR1 and CDR2 sequences are SGHRS and YFSETQ. The CDR3 DNA is TGCGCCAGCAGCTTGCTCCAGGGGGCGTCTGAGACCCAGTACTTC. Protein sequence: CASSLLQGASETQYF.

The genes are TRBV5-4 and TRBJ2-7; D perhaps matches TRBD2 (5 bases). Germline CDR1 SGHNT, CDR2 YYREEE (reference sequence). V lost 0 bases and J 1 base, leaving 11 bases between the germline ends. This CDR3 contains 15 residues. CDR3 nucleotides: TGTGCCAGCAGCTTGGGAGGACTCCCATCCTACGAGCAGTACTTC. Protein: CASSLGGLPSYEQYF.

The V call is TRBV6-5, the J call TRBJ1-1, with TRBD1 as a possible D gene (5 bases). CDR3 length: 15 amino acids. CDR1 MNHEY and CDR2 SVGAGI come from the germline V gene. V lost 4 bases and J lost 1, with 13 bases in between. CDR3 in amino acids: CASSSGVSRNTEAFF. CDR3 nucleotide sequence: TGTGCCAGCAGTTCGGGGGTGTCGAGGAACACTGAAGCTTTCTTT.

This clone occurred a few times. The chain combines TRBV5-1 with TRBJ2-3; 13 bases align to TRBD2. CDR1 SGHRS and CDR2 YFSETQ come from the germline V gene. This CDR3 has 18 amino acids. V lost 4 bases to trimming and J lost 3 bases; unmatched junction nucleotides: 11. DNA for the CDR3: TGCGCCAGCAGCAGCCTAGGACTAGCGGGAGATTGGACAGATACGCAGTATTTT. This sequence encodes CASSSLGLAGDWTDTQYF.

This clone has only a few counts. This rearrangement joins TRBV18 to TRBJ2-7; D gene ambiguous. Germline V gene lookup returns CDR1 KGHSH and CDR2 LQKENI. The CDR3 is made up of 12 amino acids. Between the trimmed V and J ends, which lost 1 base and 3 bases, there was a span of 4 bases. The CDR3: CASSPRVYEQYF. DNA of the CDR3: TGTGCCAGCTCACCACGCGTCTACGAGCAGTACTTC.

As DNA, the CDR3 is TGTGCCAGCAGGCCCGAGGGTAGCGGGAGCAGCGGGGAGCTGTTTTTT. Amino acids: CASRPEGSGSSGELFF. The V gene is TRBV28, the J gene TRBJ2-2; 9 bases align to TRBD2. Germline lookup yields CDR1 MDHEN and CDR2 SYDVKM. This CDR3 is 16 amino acids long. Trimming cost V 6 bases and J 7 bases; bases outside gene matches: 12.

The chain has TRBV2 and TRBJ1-6; 8 positions agree with TRBD1. Trimming cost V 5 bases and J 5 bases; bases outside gene matches: 14. Germline-derived CDR1 and CDR2 are SNHLY and FYNNEI. This CDR3 spans 18 amino acids. The CDR3 DNA reads as TGTGCCAGCAGTATGACAGGGGAAGAAGGGTTGGATAATTCACCCCTCCACTTT. Translation: CASSMTGEEGLDNSPLHF.

V is TRBV15 and J is TRBJ1-6; the D is unclear. The V end lost 0 bases, the J end lost 14 bases, and 17 bases lay between the germline ends. Germline lookup yields CDR1 LNHNV and CDR2 YYDKDF (reference sequence). The CDR3 contains 15 residues. The CDR3 DNA reads as TGTGCCACCAGCAGAGACAACCAAGCCTCGTCGGCCCTCCACTTT. Its protein is CATSRDNQASSALHF. The complete variable domain, with remaining parts taken from reference TRBV15 and TRBJ1-6, reads DAMVIQNPRYQVTQFGKPVTLSCSQTLNHNVMYWYQQKSSQAPKLLFHYYDKDFNNEADTPDNFQSRRPNTSFCFLDIRSPGLGDTAMYLCATSRDNQASSALHFGNGTRLTVT.

This sequence joins TRBV6-5 and TRBJ2-7; the D gene is possibly TRBD1 (6 bases). V lost 6 bases and J lost 2, with 17 bases in between. The germline V gene has CDR1 MNHEY and CDR2 SVGAGI. The CDR3 covers 15 residues. As DNA, the CDR3 is TGTGCCAGCAGAATCGGGACACAGAGTACCTACGAGCAGTACTTC. Translated: CASRIGTQSTYEQYF.